The T cell receptor beta chain described here comes from a study of breast tumors, draining lymph nodes, adjacent tissues (dated by TCRdb to between 2015 and 2016). Regarding the study in general: In breast cancer patients, the study compared the TCR beta repertoires of tumor, adjacent nontumor tissue and axillary lymph nodes. The study was designed to assess the relationships and possible T-cell exchange between tumor, surrounding tissue and draining lymph node repertoires in human breast cancer. Study-wide conclusions, independent of this receptor: T-cell repertoire diversity in tumors was found to be lower than in lymph nodes but higher than in nontumor tissue, and preferential V and J gene usage was observed. Tumor and nontumor tissue repertoires were found to be significantly more similar in luminal-like than in basal-like breast cancer. The data were considered consistent with most tumor T cells being derived from the lymph node and subsequently expanding within tumor tissue. The study presented the conclusion that tumor T cells originate in lymph nodes as consistent with a hypothesis, not as something directly demonstrated.

The lymph node samples were taken from the axillary draining lymph nodes of breast cancer patients. A distance of 9 bases separates the germline ends of V and J, which lose 1 base and 2 bases respectively. The CDR3 has 15 amino acids, counting the end cysteine and phenylalanine. Only the CDR3 DNA stays, 45 bases, in frame from base 1. CDR1 and CDR2 are read off the germline V gene as KGHSH and LQKENI. TCRdb lists the instrument as Illumina HiSeq 2000. TCR beta chain libraries were generated through multiplex PCR amplification. The amplified TCR beta chain products were analyzed by high-throughput sequencing. Through fastp at Q25 and MiXCR, TCRdb rebuilt clones from the public reads, retaining in-frame beta chains. Every distinct CDR3 protein forms one entry, paired with its most common genes and DNA. The sample yields some 170,000 distinct CDR3 sequences; more than 25% were counted once. The ten largest clones add up to roughly 3.8% of the sample.

This clonotype was counted many times. It lacks a known antigen. No base quality information exists; no much larger clone differs at one position. Sequenced input: axillary lymph node tissue. The chain uses TRBV18 and TRBJ1-3; TRBD1 is a weak D gene call, 5 bases matching. This receptor was taken from a female donor with breast cancer. Some clones in this sample may be carry-over from other donors' samples. CDR3 protein: CASSPQGSAGNTIYF. The nucleotide sequence reads TGTGCCAGCTCACCACAGGGGAGTGCTGGAAACACCATATATTTT.